This T cell receptor beta chain came from a study of blood T cell repertoires in COVID-19. Profiled with immunoSEQ multiplex PCR; TCRdb holds only in-frame clones, not every one. Here the sample spans around 130,000 clones, around nine tenths being singletons. The V gene's germline CDR1 is MNHEY and CDR2 SVGEGT. CDR3 length: 15 amino acids. V was cut by 2 bases and J by 2 bases, with 11 bases left in between. Sequencing used peripheral blood. J is TRBJ2-3 and V is TRBV6-2 or TRBV6-3; a possible D gene is TRBD2 (6 bases). This TCR derives from a man in his forties or fifties with active or convalescent COVID-19. The DNA of the CDR3 is TGTGCCAGCAGTTACCTGGGACTGGACACAGATACGCAGTATTTT. Translating it yields CASSYLGLDTDTQYF.